This TCR beta chain was observed in a study of shared clonotypes between healthy human individuals. CDR3 length: 14 amino acids. The germline V gene has CDR1 MGHRA and CDR2 YSYEKL. The ends were cut back, 5 bases at V and 0 bases at J, with 10 bases in the middle. Naive CD8 cells lacked CD45RO, underwent positive selection for CCR7 and left out terminally differentiated effector memory CD45RA+ cells. In the authors' methods: Filtering differed since immunoSEQ provided only junctions, with no quality scores. The assay was immunoSEQ multiplex PCR, and TCRdb's table has in-frame clones only and misses some. V, J and clone size derive from that table, while D and trimming were established from the DNA sequence. The sample records around 2,000,000 clones, approximately 94% being singletons.

This receptor was identified in a man between 18 and 29 years old in good health. This chain links TRBV4-1 with TRBJ1-1, with D possibly being TRBD1 (5 bases). The sequenced sample consisted of naive CD8+ T cells sorted from blood. The CDR3, as DNA: TGCGCCAGCAGCGAAACAGGACTGAACACTGAAGCTTTCTTT. Translation gives CASSETGLNTEAFF.